This record concerns one T cell receptor beta chain sequence. The target antigen is unknown. This sample was taken from a study of T cell responses to AZD1222 COVID-19 vaccine. Points from the study as a whole: Only a handful of AZD1222 recipients, several in all, had baseline seropositivity. Spike-specific TCRs gained breadth and depth after people received two AZD1222 doses. The sample set comprised mostly white British donors with more females, and clonal diversity was possibly underestimated. Nearly half of the spike-specific TCRs reportedly recognize variant regions that carry no mutations.

The repertoire was sequenced with immunoSEQ multiplex PCR; TCRdb's copy has only in-frame clones and lacks some. Seen here are approximately 120,000 clones, around 90% observed once, and the top ten hold nearly 4.5%. The germline CDR1 and CDR2 sequences are SGHRS and YFSETQ. The CDR3 has 15 amino acids. The J segment lost 4 bases and the V segment lost 0 bases, leaving 0 bases of the junction unmatched. The sequencing used peripheral blood, collected on day 0 of MenACWY control vaccination. The V and J genes are TRBV5-1 and TRBJ2-1, with 11 bases identical to TRBD2. The TCR sequence derives from an adult in good health. As DNA, the CDR3 is TGCGCCAGCAGCTTGGGACTAGCGGGGTACAATGAGCAGTTCTTC. Translated: CASSLGLAGYNEQFF. Filled out from reference TRBV5-1 and TRBJ2-1, the complete variable domain reads KAGVTQTPRYLIKTRGQQVTLSCSPISGHRSVSWYQQTPGQGLQFLFEYFSETQRNKGNFPGRFSGRQFSNSRSEMNVSTLELGDSALYLCASSLGLAGYNEQFFGPGTRLTVL.